This T cell receptor (beta chain) appears in the sequencing data of a study of ipilimumab plus nivolumab after autologous stem cell transplantation. The data were produced by immunoSEQ multiplex PCR, yet TCRdb's version contains in-frame clones alone and is incomplete. The repertoire holds fewer than 85,000 clones, with nearly 85% as singletons. Checkpoint therapy with ipilimumab 1 mg/kg began 14 to 28 days after transplant. The CDR3 covers 13 residues. With V trimmed by 2 bases and J by 5 bases, 4 bases remained unmatched. Germline V gene sequence: CDR1 SGHDT, CDR2 YYEEEE. The chain joins TRBV5-6 to TRBJ2-7, with 7 positions matching TRBD1. The source of this sequence is a male donor with diffuse large B-cell lymphoma. Here the sequenced sample was PBMCs, taken in a trial of ipilimumab plus nivolumab as post-transplant consolidation. The CDR3 loop reads CASSFTGDDEQYF. CDR3 nucleotides: TGTGCCAGCAGCTTCACAGGGGATGACGAGCAGTACTTC.